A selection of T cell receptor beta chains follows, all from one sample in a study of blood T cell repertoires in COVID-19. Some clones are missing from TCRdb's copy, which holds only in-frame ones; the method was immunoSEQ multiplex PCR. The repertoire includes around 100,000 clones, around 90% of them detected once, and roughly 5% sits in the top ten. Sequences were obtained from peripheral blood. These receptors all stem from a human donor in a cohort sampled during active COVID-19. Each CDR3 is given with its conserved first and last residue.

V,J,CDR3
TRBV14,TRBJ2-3,CASSPSRQGRGVGTQYF
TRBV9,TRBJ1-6,CASSVTTGSSYNSPLHF
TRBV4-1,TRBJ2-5,CASSQALTGVETQYF
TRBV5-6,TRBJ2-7,CASSLTGGIEQYF
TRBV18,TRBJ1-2,CASSPTGAPDYGYTF
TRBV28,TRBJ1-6,CASSARGENGSPLHF
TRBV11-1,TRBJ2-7,CASSSSRGGEQYF
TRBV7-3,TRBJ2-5,CASSSGTSGRSLEETQYF
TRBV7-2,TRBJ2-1,CASSLAGEQFF
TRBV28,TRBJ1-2,CASRVLRGNYGYTF
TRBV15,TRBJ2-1,CATSRGQAGGSEQFF
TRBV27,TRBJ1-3,CASSISGSGNTIYF
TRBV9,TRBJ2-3,CASSVRDRGTLTQYF
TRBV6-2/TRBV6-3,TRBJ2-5,CASSSQTGETQYF
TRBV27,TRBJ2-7,CASSPAPGGDKEQYF
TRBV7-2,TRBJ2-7,CATRTGSTAYEQYF
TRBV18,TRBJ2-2,CASSPSAGSTGELFF
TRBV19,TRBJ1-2,CASSPGQGGYGYTF
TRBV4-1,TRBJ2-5,CASSPTSGRMETQYF
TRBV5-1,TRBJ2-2,CASTLGQANTGELFF
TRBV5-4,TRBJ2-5,CASSTGTSRGAGETQYF
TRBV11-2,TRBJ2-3,CASSSTDTQYF
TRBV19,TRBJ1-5,CASNLGDSNQPQHF
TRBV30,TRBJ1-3,CAWSVAVSSGNTIYF
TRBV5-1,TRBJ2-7,CASSLWTGAIYEQYF
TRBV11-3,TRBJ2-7,CASSAGQGYEQYF
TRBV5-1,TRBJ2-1,CASSSRDLYNEQFF
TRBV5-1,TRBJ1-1,CASSLSGRGDTEAFF
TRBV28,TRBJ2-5,CASSQDRRWVETQYF
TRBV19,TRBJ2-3,CASKPSGSTDTQYF
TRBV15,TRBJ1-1,CATSRDRLGNTEAFF
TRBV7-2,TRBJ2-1,CASSFSYNEQFF
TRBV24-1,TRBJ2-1,CATSDLAGANYNEQFF
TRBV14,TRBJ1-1,CASSQARGTEAFF
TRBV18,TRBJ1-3,CGGAGNTIYF
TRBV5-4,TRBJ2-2,CASSSYGTSGGTGELFF
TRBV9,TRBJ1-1,CASSVAWDRENTEAFF
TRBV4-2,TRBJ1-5,CASSQDSSNQPQHF
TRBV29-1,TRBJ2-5,CSVRTGGQETQYF
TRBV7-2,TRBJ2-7,CASSRDRHYEQYF
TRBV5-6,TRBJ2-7,CASSFSGGLEYF
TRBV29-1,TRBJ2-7,CSARERGSSYEQYF
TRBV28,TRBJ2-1,CASGFPGTSGRTSYNEQFF
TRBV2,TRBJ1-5,CASNRLNQPQHF
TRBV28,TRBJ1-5,CASSLGALGQPQHF
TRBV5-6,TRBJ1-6,CASSLSPGDNSPLHF
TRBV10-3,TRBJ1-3,CATRETGARISGNTIYF